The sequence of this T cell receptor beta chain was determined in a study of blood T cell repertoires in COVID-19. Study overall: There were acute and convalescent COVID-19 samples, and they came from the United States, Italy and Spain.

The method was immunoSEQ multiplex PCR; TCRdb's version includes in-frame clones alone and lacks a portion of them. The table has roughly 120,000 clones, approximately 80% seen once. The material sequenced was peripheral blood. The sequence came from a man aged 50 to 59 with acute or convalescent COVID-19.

As DNA, the CDR3 is TGTGCCAGCTCTCAATATTCATTGGGGGCTGGCACTGAAGCTTTCTTT. Translated: CASSQYSLGAGTEAFF. The chain links TRBV18 to TRBJ1-1; TRBD1 might be the D (6 bases). This CDR3 region has 16 residues. Germline CDR1 and CDR2: KGHSH and LQKENI. V was shortened by 6 bases and J by 4 bases, with 21 bases between the two germline ends.